Each of the 27 T cell receptor beta chains below was sequenced from the same sample in a study of T cells in Graves' hyperthyroidism and ophthalmopathy (dated by TCRdb to the late 2010s). The library was produced with multiplex PCR. TCRdb shows the sequencer as Illumina HiSeq 2000. TCR beta CDR3 regions were amplified from RNA transcripts. The first round of RT-PCR for the TCR CDR3 was performed with the HTBI primer set and the Qiagen OneStep RT-PCR kit. TCRdb handled the public reads itself, with Q25 trimming in fastp and clone calling in MiXCR, and kept productive beta chains. Records with the same CDR3 protein are collapsed into one entry carrying the most frequent genes and DNA. The sample table holds more than 500,000 distinct CDR3 sequences, of which roughly 16% were seen once. 29% of the sample rests with the top ten. The sequencing input was blood. The receptors here all came from a woman aged 25-40 years with Graves' ophthalmopathy.

This clonotype was observed a few times. The chain joins TRBV6-1 to TRBJ1-1; D is ambiguous. Trimming shortened V by 6 bases and J by 2 bases, and 7 bases separated the two germline ends. In germline, CDR1 is MNHNS, CDR2 SASEGT. This CDR3 comprises 12 residues. The DNA of the CDR3 is TGTGCCAGCAGCCCGGACAACACTGAAGCTTTCTTT. Translated: CASSPDNTEAFF.

This clonotype was detected only a few times. An end of the junction does not agree with germline; a read error may underlie this. The V call is TRBV28, the J call TRBJ2-5, with unresolved D. The germline CDR1 and CDR2 sequences are MDHEN and SYDVKM. This CDR3 is built from 15 residues. DNA for the CDR3: TGTGCCAGCAGTTTATGGGGCAGTACCCTCCCTAAGTTGCACTTC. Its protein product is CASSLWGSTLPKLHF.

This clonotype was observed at least ten times. The J gene is TRBJ2-7, the V gene TRBV4-2; 9 bases map to TRBD1. The CDR3 consists of 18 residues. Germline CDR1 and CDR2: LGHNA and YNFKEQ. After removal of 0 bases from V and 6 bases from J, the junction contained 15 bases not matched to a gene. CDR3 coding DNA: TGTGCCAGCAGCCAAGAAGGAAACAGGGGGCGCGTTCGCGTCGAGCAGTACTTC. It encodes CASSQEGNRGRVRVEQYF.

The gene calls are TRBV20-1 and TRBJ1-4; the D is unclear. The CDR3 contains 15 residues. V lost 0 bases to trimming and J lost 4 bases, with 12 bases between them. Germline assignment: CDR1 DFQATT and CDR2 SNEGSKA (reference sequence). CDR3 residues: CSARDLGFSNEKLFF. CDR3 DNA: TGCAGTGCTAGAGATCTAGGGTTTAGTAATGAAAAACTGTTTTTT.

On this clonotype: Given a much more abundant clone one base away, this may be a read error. The chain recombines TRBV18 with TRBJ2-1, with D uncertain. The CDR3 loop spans 17 amino acids. The V end was cut by 2 bases, the J end by 4 bases, with 18 bases between. Germline lookup yields CDR1 KGHSH and CDR2 LQKENI. CDR3 loop: CASSPTEVSNRYNEQFF. The CDR3, as DNA: TGTGCCAGCTCACCAACCGAGGTGTCGAATCGATACAATGAGCAGTTCTTC.

Many counts were recorded for this clonotype. The chain uses TRBV7-2 and TRBJ2-1; tentative D call: TRBD1 (6 bases). The V end was cut by 1 base, the J end by 3 bases, with 10 bases between. Germline CDR1 is SGHTA and CDR2 is FQGNSA. There are 15 residues in the CDR3. This CDR3 is CASSLGTGRYNEQFF. The CDR3 nucleotides read TGTGCCAGCAGCTTAGGCACAGGGCGCTACAATGAGCAGTTCTTC. Drawing the rest from reference TRBV7-2 and TRBJ2-1, the complete variable domain is GAGVSQSPSNKVTEKGKDVELRCDPISGHTALYWYRQSLGQGLEFLIYFQGNSAPDKSGLPSDRFSAERTGGSVSTLTIQRTQQEDSAVYLCASSLGTGRYNEQFFGPGTRLTVL.

This clonotype was seen a few times. The chain uses TRBV20-1 and TRBJ1-5; a possible D gene is TRBD1 (5 bases). This CDR3 has 14 amino acids. Germline CDR1 reads DFQATT; CDR2 reads SNEGSKA (reference sequence). V was clipped by 6 bases and J by 1 base, with 13 bases between them. CDR3 region: CSARMGHSNQPQHF. The CDR3 nucleotides read TGCAGTGCCCGAATGGGGCACAGCAATCAGCCCCAGCATTTT.

The genes are TRBV5-1 and TRBJ2-7, with D perhaps TRBD1 or TRBD2 (5 bases each). Germline V gives CDR1 SGHRS, CDR2 YFSETQ. The CDR3 is 14 residues long. V lost 2 bases and J 2 bases, leaving 11 bases between the germline ends. The CDR3 spells CASSLGTSTYEQYF. DNA for the CDR3: TGCGCCAGCAGCTTAGGGACCTCCACCTACGAGCAGTACTTC.

This chain joins TRBV7-2 and TRBJ2-1; 11 nucleotides agree with TRBD1. There are 15 residues in the CDR3. V trimming: 5 bases; J trimming: 4 bases; junction bases outside the gene matches: 4. Germline V gene lookup returns CDR1 SGHTA and CDR2 FQGNSA. The CDR3 nucleotides are TGTGCCAGCAGCCTGGACAGGGGGCGTTACAATGAGCAGTTCTTC. Translation gives CASSLDRGRYNEQFF.

The chain is built from TRBV12-3 or TRBV12-4 and TRBJ2-2; D not resolved. The germline V and J ends were trimmed by 1 base and 4 bases, with 7 bases remaining between them. The CDR3 runs 14 residues. The DNA of the CDR3 is TGTGCCAGCAGTTTAGAAGGTAGCACCGGGGAGCTGTTTTTT. Protein sequence: CASSLEGSTGELFF.

Regarding this clonotype: This may stem from a read error, because a much larger clone lies one nucleotide away. This chain joins TRBV28 and TRBJ1-1, with 7 bases aligning to TRBD1. After removal of 6 bases from V and 6 bases from J, the junction contained 19 bases not matched to a gene. This CDR3 comprises 17 residues. The germline V gene has CDR1 MDHEN and CDR2 SYDVKM. The CDR3 DNA reads as TGTGCCAGCAGGAATCGAAAGGGACGGGAAGGGGGCGCTGAAGCTTTCTTT. This encodes CASRNRKGREGGAEAFF.

This chain joins TRBV19 and TRBJ2-7, with 12 bases fitting TRBD2. The V and J ends lost 5 bases and 3 bases, in that order; junction bases with no gene match: 2. Germline V gene sequence: CDR1 LNHDA, CDR2 SQIVND (reference sequence). This CDR3 spans 14 amino acids. In nucleotides, the CDR3 is TGTGCCAGTAGTCGGACTAGCGGGAACTACGAGCAGTACTTC. Its protein is CASSRTSGNYEQYF.

The CDR3 protein is CSASTWEGRTAGADTQYF. DNA of the CDR3: TGCAGTGCTAGCACCTGGGAGGGCCGAACGGCTGGAGCAGATACGCAGTATTTT. J is TRBJ2-3 and V is TRBV20-1; 7 nucleotides line up with TRBD2. The length of the CDR3 is 18 residues. CDR1 and CDR2 (germline): DFQATT, SNEGSKA (reference sequence). V shed 3 bases, J shed 4 bases, and the junction held 19 bases outside the gene matches.

This clonotype was detected only a few times. The V gene is TRBV6-1, the J gene TRBJ2-1; D ambiguous. Looked up from germline, CDR1 is MNHNS and CDR2 is SASEGT. This CDR3 spans 13 amino acids. Deletions cut 6 bases from V and 6 bases from J, with 12 bases between. For the CDR3, the DNA is TGTGCCAGCAGCCCAACTACCTCCAATGAGCAGTTCTTC. It yields the protein CASSPTTSNEQFF.

This clonotype was seen at least ten times. The rearrangement links TRBV28 to TRBJ1-2; perhaps TRBD1 as D (5 bases). V was cut by 7 bases and J by 7 bases, with 16 bases left in between. The CDR3 spans 13 residues. Germline V gives CDR1 MDHEN, CDR2 SYDVKM. This chain's CDR3 is CASKLRGESGYTF. The CDR3 DNA sequence: TGTGCCAGCAAACTAAGAGGGGAAAGTGGCTACACCTTC.

The chain couples TRBV11-2 to TRBJ2-7, with 8 bases aligning to TRBD1. The V and J ends lost 3 bases and 1 base, in that order; junction bases with no gene match: 8. The CDR3 contains 16 residues. CDR1 is SGHAT and CDR2 is FQNNGV in the germline V gene. The DNA of the CDR3 is TGTGCCAGCAGCTTCCGGCGGGACAGGAGTTCCTACGAGCAGTACTTC. Translated, it gives CASSFRRDRSSYEQYF. Full variable domain (remainder filled in from reference TRBV11-2 and TRBJ2-7): EAGVAQSPRYKIIEKRQSVAFWCNPISGHATLYWYQQILGQGPKLLIQFQNNGVVDDSQLPKDRFSAERLKGVDSTLKIQPAKLEDSAVYLCASSFRRDRSSYEQYFGPGTRLTVT.

This clonotype was counted a few times. Here the CDR3 reads CASSLALGLAPDTQYF. As DNA, the CDR3 is TGTGCCAGCAGCTTAGCGCTGGGACTAGCCCCAGATACGCAGTATTTT. This rearrangement joins TRBV7-2 to TRBJ2-3; 9 nucleotides agree with TRBD2. The length of the CDR3 is 16 residues. The V and J ends lost 0 bases and 4 bases, in that order; junction bases with no gene match: 5. CDR1 is SGHTA and CDR2 is FQGNSA in the germline V gene.

This clonotype was found many times. The chain is built from TRBV28 and TRBJ1-1, with D uncertain. V was clipped by 2 bases and J by 0 bases, with 7 bases between them. The CDR3 has 14 residues. Germline-derived CDR1 and CDR2 are MDHEN and SYDVKM. The CDR3 DNA reads as TGTGCCAGCAGTTTAATACAACTGAACACTGAAGCTTTCTTT. Translated, it gives CASSLIQLNTEAFF. Supplemented by reference TRBV28 and TRBJ1-1, the full variable domain reads DVKVTQSSRYLVKRTGEKVFLECVQDMDHENMFWYRQDPGLGLRLIYFSYDVKMKEKGDIPEGYSVSREKKERFSLILESASTNQTSMYLCASSLIQLNTEAFFGQGTRLTVV.

In its sample, this clonotype was seen a few times. Here the CDR3 DNA reads TGTGCCAGCAGCCGAGGGACTAGCGGTATCTTAACCGGGGAGCTGTTTTTT. This encodes CASSRGTSGILTGELFF. The chain carries TRBV5-4 and TRBJ2-2, with 11 bases fitting TRBD2. Trimming removed 4 bases from V and 5 bases from J; junction bases left unmatched: 10. The germline gives CDR1 SGHNT, CDR2 YYREEE (reference sequence). The CDR3 has 17 residues. Full variable domain (missing parts from reference TRBV5-4 and TRBJ2-2): ETGVTQSPTHLIKTRGQQVTLRCSSQSGHNTVSWYQQALGQGPQFIFQYYREEENGRGNFPPRFSGLQFPNYSSELNVNALELDDSALYLCASSRGTSGILTGELFFGEGSRLTVL.

The gene calls are TRBV6-1 and TRBJ1-5; possible D gene TRBD1, 5 bases. Germline CDR1 is MNHNS and CDR2 is SASEGT. V was trimmed by 7 bases and J by 2 bases, leaving 6 bases between them. This CDR3 region has 12 residues. Here the CDR3 DNA reads TGTGCCAGCAAAGGGGGCAATCAGCCCCAGCATTTT. It translates to CASKGGNQPQHF.

This clonotype appeared a few times. The V gene is TRBV6-1, the J gene TRBJ1-5; D is possibly TRBD1 (6 bases). The ends were cut back, 6 bases at V and 5 bases at J, with 14 bases in the middle. The germline gives CDR1 MNHNS, CDR2 SASEGT. The CDR3 is 14 residues long. The CDR3 DNA reads TGTGCCAGCAGCCTACAGGGTCAGCATCAGCCCCAGCATTTT. Translation: CASSLQGQHQPQHF.

Many counts were recorded for this clonotype. This chain joins TRBV28 and TRBJ2-6; D remains unclear. V was pared by 5 bases and J by 0 bases, with 5 bases between. This CDR3 spans 14 amino acids. Per germline, CDR1 MDHEN and CDR2 SYDVKM. As DNA, the CDR3 is TGTGCCAGCAGTCCCGACTCTGGGGCCAACGTCCTGACTTTC. Translation gives CASSPDSGANVLTF.

This clonotype was recorded at least ten times. The rearrangement joins TRBV27 to TRBJ2-5, with D unclear. The germline CDR1 and CDR2 sequences are MNHEY and SMNVEV (reference sequence). The CDR3 extends over 13 amino acids. Trimming stripped 4 bases from V and 0 bases from J, with 6 bases between. CDR3 sequence (DNA): TGTGCCAGCAGTTACGTGTACCAAGAGACCCAGTACTTC. Protein: CASSYVYQETQYF.

This clonotype has only a few counts. This rearrangement joins TRBV4-2 to TRBJ2-1; 7 nucleotides line up with TRBD2. Germline V lookup: CDR1 LGHNA, CDR2 YNFKEQ. V trimming: 4 bases; J trimming: 7 bases; junction bases outside the gene matches: 4. This CDR3 has 13 residues. CDR3 sequence: CASSPFSGNEQFF. The CDR3 bases are TGTGCCAGCAGCCCCTTTAGCGGGAATGAGCAGTTCTTC.

This clonotype has only a few counts. This chain joins TRBV6-5 and TRBJ1-1, with D maybe TRBD1 (5 bases). Germline loops: CDR1 MNHEY, CDR2 SVGAGI. Trimming pared 0 bases from V and 1 base from J, leaving 6 bases between. This CDR3 region has 14 residues. As DNA, the CDR3 is TGTGCCAGCAGTTACTCTACAGGGAACACTGAAGCTTTCTTT. Protein product: CASSYSTGNTEAFF.

There are a few counts of this clonotype. The gene calls are TRBV19 and TRBJ1-1; no firm D call. In germline, CDR1 is LNHDA, CDR2 SQIVND (reference sequence). Trimming took off 4 bases at V and 8 bases at J, with 8 bases between the two ends. The CDR3 spans 11 residues. The CDR3 DNA follows: TGTGCCAGTAGTAGATCCAGAGAAGCTTTCTTT. Its translation: CASSRSREAFF.

The chain joins TRBV6-2 or TRBV6-3 to TRBJ2-1, with 10 bases identical to TRBD2. After removal of 2 bases from V and 15 bases from J, the junction contained 7 bases not matched to a gene. This CDR3 has 13 amino acids. Germline V gene lookup returns CDR1 MNHEY and CDR2 SVGEGT. CDR3 bases: TGTGCCAGCAGTTACATCCAAAGCGGGAGGGGGTTCTTC. Protein product: CASSYIQSGRGFF.